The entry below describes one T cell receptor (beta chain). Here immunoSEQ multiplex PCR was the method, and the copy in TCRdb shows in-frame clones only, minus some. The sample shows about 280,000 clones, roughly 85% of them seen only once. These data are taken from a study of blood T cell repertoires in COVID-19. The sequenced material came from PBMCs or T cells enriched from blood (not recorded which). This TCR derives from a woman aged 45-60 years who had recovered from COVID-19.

The CDR3 loop is CASSEYRETDTQYF. In nucleotides, the CDR3 is TGCGCCAGCAGTGAATACCGCGAAACAGATACGCAGTATTTT. The rearrangement uses TRBV10-2 and TRBJ2-3; D unclear. The V gene lost 3 bases and the J gene lost 3 bases, with 10 bases spanning the gap. CDR3 length equals 14 residues. Germline V gives CDR1 WSHSY, CDR2 SAAADI.